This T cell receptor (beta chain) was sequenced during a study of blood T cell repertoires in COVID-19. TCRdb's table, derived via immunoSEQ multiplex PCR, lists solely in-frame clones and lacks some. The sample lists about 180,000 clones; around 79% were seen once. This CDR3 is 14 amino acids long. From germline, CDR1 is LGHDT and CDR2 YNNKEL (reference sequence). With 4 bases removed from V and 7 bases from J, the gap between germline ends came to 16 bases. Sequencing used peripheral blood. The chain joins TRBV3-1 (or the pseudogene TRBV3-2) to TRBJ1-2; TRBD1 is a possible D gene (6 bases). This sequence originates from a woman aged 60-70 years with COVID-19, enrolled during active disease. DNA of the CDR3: TGTGCCAGCAGCCCCCCCGGGGGGCGTATTGGCTACACCTTC. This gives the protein CASSPPGGRIGYTF.